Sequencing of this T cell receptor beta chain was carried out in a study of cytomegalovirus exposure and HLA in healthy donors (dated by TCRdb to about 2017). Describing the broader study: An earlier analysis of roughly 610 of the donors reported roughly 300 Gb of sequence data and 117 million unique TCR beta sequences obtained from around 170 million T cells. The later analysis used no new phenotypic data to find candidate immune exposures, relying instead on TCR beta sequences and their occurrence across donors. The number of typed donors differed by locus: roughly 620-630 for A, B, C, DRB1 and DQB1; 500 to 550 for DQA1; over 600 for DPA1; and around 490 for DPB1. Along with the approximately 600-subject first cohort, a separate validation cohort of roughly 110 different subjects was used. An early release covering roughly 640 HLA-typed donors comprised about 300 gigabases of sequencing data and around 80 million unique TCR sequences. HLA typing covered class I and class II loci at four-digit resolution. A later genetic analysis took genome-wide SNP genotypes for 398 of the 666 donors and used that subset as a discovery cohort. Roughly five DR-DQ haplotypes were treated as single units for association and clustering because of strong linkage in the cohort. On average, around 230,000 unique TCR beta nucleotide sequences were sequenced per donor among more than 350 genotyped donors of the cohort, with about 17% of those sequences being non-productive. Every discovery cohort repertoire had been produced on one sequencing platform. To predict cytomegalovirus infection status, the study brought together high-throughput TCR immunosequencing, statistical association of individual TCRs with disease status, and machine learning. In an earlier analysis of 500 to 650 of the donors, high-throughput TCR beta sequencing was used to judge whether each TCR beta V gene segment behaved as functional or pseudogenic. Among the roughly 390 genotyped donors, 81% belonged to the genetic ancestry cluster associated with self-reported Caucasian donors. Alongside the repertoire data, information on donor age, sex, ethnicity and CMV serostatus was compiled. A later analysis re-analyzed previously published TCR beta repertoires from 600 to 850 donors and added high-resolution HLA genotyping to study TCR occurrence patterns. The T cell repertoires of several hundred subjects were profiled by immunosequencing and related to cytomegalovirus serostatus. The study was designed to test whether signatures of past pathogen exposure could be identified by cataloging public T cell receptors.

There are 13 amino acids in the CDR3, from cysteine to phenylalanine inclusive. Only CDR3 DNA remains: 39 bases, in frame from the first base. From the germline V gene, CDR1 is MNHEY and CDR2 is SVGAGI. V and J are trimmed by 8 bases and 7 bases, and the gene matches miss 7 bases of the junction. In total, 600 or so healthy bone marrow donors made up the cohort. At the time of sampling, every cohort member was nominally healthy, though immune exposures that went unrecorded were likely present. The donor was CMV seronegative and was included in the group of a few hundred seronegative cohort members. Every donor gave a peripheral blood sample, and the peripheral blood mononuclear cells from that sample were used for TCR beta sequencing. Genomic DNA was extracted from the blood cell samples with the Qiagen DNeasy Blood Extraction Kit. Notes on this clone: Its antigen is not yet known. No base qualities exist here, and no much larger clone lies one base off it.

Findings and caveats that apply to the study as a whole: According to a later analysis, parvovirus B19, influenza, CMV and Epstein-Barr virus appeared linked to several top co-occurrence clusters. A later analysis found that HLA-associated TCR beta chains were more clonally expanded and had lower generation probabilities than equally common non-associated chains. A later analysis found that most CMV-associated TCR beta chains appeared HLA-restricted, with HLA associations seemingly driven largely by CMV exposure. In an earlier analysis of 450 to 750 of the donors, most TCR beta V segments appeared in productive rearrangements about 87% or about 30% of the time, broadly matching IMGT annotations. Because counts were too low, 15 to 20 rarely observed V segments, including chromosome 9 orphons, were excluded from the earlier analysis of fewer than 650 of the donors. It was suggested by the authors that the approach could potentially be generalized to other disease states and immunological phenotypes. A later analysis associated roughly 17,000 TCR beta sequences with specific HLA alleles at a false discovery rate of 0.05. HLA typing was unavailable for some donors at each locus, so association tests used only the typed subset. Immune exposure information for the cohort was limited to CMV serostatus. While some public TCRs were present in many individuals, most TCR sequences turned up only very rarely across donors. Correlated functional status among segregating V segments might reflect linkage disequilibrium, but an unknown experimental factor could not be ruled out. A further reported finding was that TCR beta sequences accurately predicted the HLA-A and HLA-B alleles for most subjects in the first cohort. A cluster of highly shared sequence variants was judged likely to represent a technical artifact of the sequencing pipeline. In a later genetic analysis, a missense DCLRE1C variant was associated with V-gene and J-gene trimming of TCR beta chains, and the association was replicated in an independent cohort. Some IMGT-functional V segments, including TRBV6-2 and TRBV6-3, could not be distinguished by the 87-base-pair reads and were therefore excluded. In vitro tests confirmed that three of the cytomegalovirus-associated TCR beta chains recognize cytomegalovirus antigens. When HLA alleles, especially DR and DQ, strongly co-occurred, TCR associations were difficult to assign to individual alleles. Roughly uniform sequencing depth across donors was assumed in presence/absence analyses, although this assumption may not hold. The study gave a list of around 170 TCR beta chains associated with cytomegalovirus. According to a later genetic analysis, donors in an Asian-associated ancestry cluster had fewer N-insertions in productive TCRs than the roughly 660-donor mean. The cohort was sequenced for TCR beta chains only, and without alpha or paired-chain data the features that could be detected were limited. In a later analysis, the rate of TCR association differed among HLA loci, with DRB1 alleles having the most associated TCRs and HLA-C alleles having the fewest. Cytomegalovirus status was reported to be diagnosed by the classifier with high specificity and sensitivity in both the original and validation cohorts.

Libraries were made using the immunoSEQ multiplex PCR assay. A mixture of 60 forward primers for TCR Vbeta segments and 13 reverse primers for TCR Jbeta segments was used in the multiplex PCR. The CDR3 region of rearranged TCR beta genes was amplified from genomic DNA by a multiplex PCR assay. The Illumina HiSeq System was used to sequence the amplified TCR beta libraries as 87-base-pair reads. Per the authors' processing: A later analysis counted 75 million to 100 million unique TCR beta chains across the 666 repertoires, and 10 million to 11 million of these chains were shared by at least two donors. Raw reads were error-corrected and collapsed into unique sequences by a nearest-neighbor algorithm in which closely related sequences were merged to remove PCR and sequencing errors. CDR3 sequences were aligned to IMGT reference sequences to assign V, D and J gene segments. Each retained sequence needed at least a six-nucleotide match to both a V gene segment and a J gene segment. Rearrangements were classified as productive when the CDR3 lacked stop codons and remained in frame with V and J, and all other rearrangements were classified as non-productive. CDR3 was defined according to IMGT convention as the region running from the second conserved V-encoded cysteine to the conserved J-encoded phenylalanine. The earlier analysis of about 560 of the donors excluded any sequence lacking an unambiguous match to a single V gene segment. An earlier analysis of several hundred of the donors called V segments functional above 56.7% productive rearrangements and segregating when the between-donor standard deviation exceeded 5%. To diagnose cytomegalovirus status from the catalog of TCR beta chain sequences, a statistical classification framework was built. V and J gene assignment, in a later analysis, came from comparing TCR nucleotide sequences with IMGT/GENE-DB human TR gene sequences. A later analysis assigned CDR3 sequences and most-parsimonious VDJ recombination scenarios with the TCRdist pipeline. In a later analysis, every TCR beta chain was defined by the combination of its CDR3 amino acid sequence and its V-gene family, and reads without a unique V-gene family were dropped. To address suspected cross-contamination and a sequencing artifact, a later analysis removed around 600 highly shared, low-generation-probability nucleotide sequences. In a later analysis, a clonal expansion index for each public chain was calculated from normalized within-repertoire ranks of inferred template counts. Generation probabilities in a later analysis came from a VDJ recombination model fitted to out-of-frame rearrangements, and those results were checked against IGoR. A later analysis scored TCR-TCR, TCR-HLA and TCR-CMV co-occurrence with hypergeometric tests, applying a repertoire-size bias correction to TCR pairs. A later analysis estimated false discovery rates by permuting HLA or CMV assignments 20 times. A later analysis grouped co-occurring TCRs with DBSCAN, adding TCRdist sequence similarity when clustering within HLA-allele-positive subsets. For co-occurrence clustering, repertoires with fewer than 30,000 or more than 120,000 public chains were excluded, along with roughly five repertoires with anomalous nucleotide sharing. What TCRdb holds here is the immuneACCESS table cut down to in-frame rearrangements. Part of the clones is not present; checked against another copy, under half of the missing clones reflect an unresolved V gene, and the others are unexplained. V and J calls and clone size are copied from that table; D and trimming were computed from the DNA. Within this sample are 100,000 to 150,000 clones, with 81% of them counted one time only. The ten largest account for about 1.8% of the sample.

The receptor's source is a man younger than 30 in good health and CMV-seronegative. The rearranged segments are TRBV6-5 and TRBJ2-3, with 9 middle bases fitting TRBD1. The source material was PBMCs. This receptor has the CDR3 CASEDRGSNTQYF. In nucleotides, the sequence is TGTGCCAGCGAAGACAGGGGGAGCAATACGCAGTATTTT.